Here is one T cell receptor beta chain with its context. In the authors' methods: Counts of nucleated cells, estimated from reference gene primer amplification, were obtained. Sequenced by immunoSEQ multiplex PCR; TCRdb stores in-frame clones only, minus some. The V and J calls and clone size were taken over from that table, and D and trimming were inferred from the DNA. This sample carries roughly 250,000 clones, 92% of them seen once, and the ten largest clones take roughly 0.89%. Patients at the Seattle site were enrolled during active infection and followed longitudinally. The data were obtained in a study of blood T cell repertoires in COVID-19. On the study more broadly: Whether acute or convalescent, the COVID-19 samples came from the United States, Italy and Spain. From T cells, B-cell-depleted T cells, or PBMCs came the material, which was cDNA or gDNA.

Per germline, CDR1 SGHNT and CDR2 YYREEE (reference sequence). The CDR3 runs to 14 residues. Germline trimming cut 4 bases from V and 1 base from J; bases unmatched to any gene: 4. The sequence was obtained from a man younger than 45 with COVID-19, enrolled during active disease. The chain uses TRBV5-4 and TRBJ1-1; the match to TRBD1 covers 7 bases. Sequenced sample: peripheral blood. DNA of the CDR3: TGTGCCAGCAGCCTACAGGGGCGGAACACTGAAGCTTTCTTT. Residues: CASSLQGRNTEAFF.